This T cell receptor (beta chain) came from a study of cytomegalovirus exposure and HLA in healthy donors. General observations from the study: An Asian-associated ancestry cluster reportedly showed fewer N-insertions than the roughly 670-donor mean in a later analysis.

This clone was detected a few times. Antigen specificity is unknown. V was clipped by 2 bases and J by 4 bases, with 14 bases between them. This CDR3 spans 15 amino acids. Germline V lookup: CDR1 MNHEY, CDR2 SVGAGI. PCR was performed using 60 Vbeta and 13 Jbeta primers. The repertoire was sequenced with immunoSEQ multiplex PCR; TCRdb's copy has only in-frame clones and lacks some. The repertoire has about 190,000 clones, more than 75% of them found once; the top ten carry roughly 0.8%. This TCR was recovered from a woman younger than 35 in good health and CMV-seronegative. This sequence joins TRBV6-5 and TRBJ1-2, with D perhaps TRBD1 (5 bases). The sequenced sample was PBMCs. CDR3 in amino acids: CASSYRGPTGYGYTF. The CDR3 DNA sequence: TGTGCCAGCAGTTACAGGGGCCCGACGGGCTATGGCTACACCTTC.